One T cell receptor (beta chain) is described in this entry. Other DNA variants within this sample encode the same CDR3. The sample comes from a study of cytomegalovirus exposure and HLA in healthy donors. Trimming cost V 1 base and J 11 bases; bases outside gene matches: 15. CDR1 SGHVS and CDR2 FQNEAQ come from the germline V gene. The CDR3 runs to 16 residues. The PCR used 60 Vbeta and 13 Jbeta primers. Assay: immunoSEQ multiplex PCR; the TCRdb copy retains only in-frame clones and omits some. The repertoire holds about 140,000 clones, with less than 10% as singletons. The rearrangement links TRBV7-8 to TRBJ2-3, with 7 bases identical to TRBD2. Source material: PBMCs. This receptor was identified in a male donor in good health and CMV-seronegative. The CDR3 DNA is TGTGCCAGCAGCTTAGAAAGTCGCCTCGCGGGAGTGGAGCAGTATTTT. Protein: CASSLESRLAGVEQYF.